The next 21 T cell receptor beta chains were all read from a single sample in a study of human T cells and chemical hapten exposure. Regarding time point: patch test 1, 2 weeks after DPC sensitization. This sample's treatment: therapeutic diphenylcyclopropenone sensitization with weekly scalp DPC. TCRdb redid the calling of the RACE reads with MiXCR, one entry per CDR3 protein. The sample consists of 75,000 to 100,000 distinct CDR3 sequences, over 9.5% of them appearing once. Sequencing used whole blood, obtained in connection with sensitization to the hapten diphenylcyclopropenone (DPC). The origin of the receptors is a man aged 35 to 55 with alopecia areata. Some clones in this sample may be carry-over from other donors' samples.

Only a few counts were recorded for this clonotype. The gene calls are TRBV12-3 or TRBV12-4 and TRBJ2-1; D is possibly TRBD1 (6 bases). Trimming shortened V by 5 bases and J by 11 bases, and 13 bases separated the two germline ends. The CDR3 is 12 residues long. The CDR3 bases are TGTGCCAGCAGTCCCGTGGGGGCCAAGCAGTTCTTC. Amino acids: CASSPVGAKQFF.

J is TRBJ2-7 and V is TRBV12-3 or TRBV12-4; 9 bases are a match to TRBD1. J gave up 4 bases and V 2 bases, and 6 bases lay outside the gene matches. CDR3 size: 15 residues. The CDR3 nucleotides read TGTGCCAGCAGTTTATTTTCGGGACAGGGATACGAGCAGTACTTC. Its protein product is CASSLFSGQGYEQYF.

This clonotype was seen only a few times. The chain is built from TRBV3-1 and TRBJ1-3; D gene unclear. Per the germline V gene, CDR1 is LGHDT and CDR2 is YNNKEL (reference sequence). Between the trimmed V and J ends, which lost 1 base and 11 bases, there was a span of 9 bases. This CDR3 is 12 amino acids long. As DNA, the CDR3 is TGTGCCAGCAGCCAAGGACAAAGCCCCATATATTTT. This encodes CASSQGQSPIYF. The variable domain in full, with the rest retrieved from reference TRBV3-1 and TRBJ1-3, is DTAVSQTPKYLVTQMGNDKSIKCEQNLGHDTMYWYKQDSKKFLKIMFSYNNKELIINETVPNRFSPKSPDKAHLNLHINSLELGDSAVYFCASSQGQSPIYFGEGSWLTVV.

The chain couples TRBV20-1 to TRBJ2-7, with 7 bases matching TRBD2. V lost 1 base, J lost 7 bases, and 4 bases stayed unmatched. The length of the CDR3 is 12 residues. CDR1 is DFQATT, CDR2 SNEGSKA, per germline (reference sequence). CDR3 loop: CSARGPAGEQYF. In DNA, the CDR3 is TGCAGTGCTAGAGGTCCAGCGGGGGAGCAGTACTTC.

This clonotype was counted a few times. The chain employs TRBV19 and TRBJ1-2; D possibly corresponds to TRBD1 (5 bases). CDR1 is LNHDA and CDR2 is SQIVND in the germline V gene (reference sequence). This CDR3 comprises 17 residues. The V and J ends lost 4 bases and 5 bases respectively, with 23 bases between them. This chain's CDR3 is CASSTTPGAPEVYGYTF. The CDR3 region has the DNA TGTGCCAGTAGTACTACTCCCGGGGCCCCTGAGGTATATGGCTACACCTTC.

This clonotype was recorded at least ten times. The chain combines TRBV6-5 with TRBJ1-1; D remains ambiguous. V was shortened by 0 bases and J by 1 base, with 9 bases between the two germline ends. The CDR3 loop spans 15 amino acids. Germline lookup yields CDR1 MNHEY and CDR2 SVGAGI. This CDR3 is CASSYSMSGNTEAFF. The CDR3 DNA follows: TGTGCCAGCAGTTACTCGATGTCAGGGAACACTGAAGCTTTCTTT.

The gene calls are TRBV6-6 and TRBJ2-3, with 11 bases fitting TRBD2. The CDR3 is made up of 18 amino acids. Germline V gene lookup returns CDR1 MNHNY and CDR2 SVGAGI (reference sequence). V lost 5 bases to trimming and J lost 0 bases; unmatched junction nucleotides: 10. In DNA, the CDR3 is TGTGCCAGCAGTACCCATCGCCGGACTAGCGGGAGCACAGATACGCAGTATTTT. Translating it yields CASSTHRRTSGSTDTQYF.

The genes are TRBV5-4 and TRBJ2-1; TRBD2 matches 8 bases. The CDR3 spans 16 residues. The germline V gene has CDR1 SGHNT and CDR2 YYREEE (reference sequence). J gave up 2 bases and V 5 bases, and 9 bases lay outside the gene matches. The CDR3 coding sequence is TGTGCCAGCAGAAAAGCGGCGGGACTAGCCTACAATGAGCAGTTCTTC. It specifies CASRKAAGLAYNEQFF.

The chain uses TRBV10-3 and TRBJ2-3; weak D call: TRBD2 (6 bases). The germline V and J ends were trimmed by 2 bases and 0 bases, with 9 bases remaining between them. This CDR3 has 15 residues. Germline lookup yields CDR1 ENHRY and CDR2 SYGVKD. The CDR3 coding sequence is TGTGCCATCAGTGAGATAGCGGCCAGCACAGATACGCAGTATTTT. Protein: CAISEIAASTDTQYF.

The genes are TRBV20-1 and TRBJ1-1, with unresolved D. V lost 3 bases to trimming and J lost 11 bases, with 16 bases between them. The CDR3 has 12 residues. Germline loops: CDR1 DFQATT, CDR2 SNEGSKA (reference sequence). The chain's CDR3 is CSASVLAHAAFF. CDR3 coding DNA: TGCAGTGCTAGTGTTTTAGCACACGCCGCTTTCTTT.

This chain uses TRBV7-2 with TRBJ2-3; D call uncertain. This CDR3 is 15 amino acids long. Germline V gene sequence: CDR1 SGHTA, CDR2 FQGNSA. The ends were cut back, 1 base at V and 6 bases at J, with 14 bases in the middle. The CDR3 loop is CASSLVLLATDTQYF. In DNA, the CDR3 is TGTGCCAGCAGCTTAGTGCTTTTAGCTACCGATACGCAGTATTTT. The complete variable domain, with remaining parts taken from reference TRBV7-2 and TRBJ2-3, reads GAGVSQSPSNKVTEKGKDVELRCDPISGHTALYWYRQSLGQGLEFLIYFQGNSAPDKSGLPSDRFSAERTGGSVSTLTIQRTQQEDSAVYLCASSLVLLATDTQYFGPGTRLTVL.

CDR3 sequence (DNA): TGTGCCAGCAGTTGGGACAGGGGGGCGTACTTC. This translates into CASSWDRGAYF. The chain links TRBV2 to TRBJ2-7, with 11 bases matching TRBD1. In germline, CDR1 is SNHLY, CDR2 FYNNEI. V dropped 5 bases and J dropped 12; count of bases not matched to a gene: 3. CDR3 size: 11 residues.

The table lists this clonotype with a few counts. The chain couples TRBV29-1 to TRBJ2-7; D not resolved. V shed 2 bases and J shed 5 bases, with 7 bases lying between them. The germline gives CDR1 SQVTM, CDR2 ANQGSEA. The CDR3 is made up of 11 amino acids. The CDR3 here is CSVESEHEQYV. The CDR3 DNA reads as TGCAGCGTTGAATCAGAGCACGAGCAGTACGTC.

This sequence joins TRBV4-2 and TRBJ1-1; D is undetermined. Trimming took 1 base from V and 0 from J, leaving 12 bases between them. The germline gives CDR1 LGHNA, CDR2 YNFKEQ. The CDR3 extends over 16 amino acids. CDR3 sequence: CASSQGRGQLNTEAFF. The CDR3 DNA reads as TGTGCCAGCAGCCAAGGACGCGGCCAATTGAACACTGAAGCTTTCTTT.

The chain combines TRBV6-1 with TRBJ1-1; D is possibly TRBD1 (6 bases). The CDR3 has 15 residues. V shed 6 bases and J shed 4 bases, with 18 bases lying between them. Per germline, CDR1 MNHNS and CDR2 SASEGT. In DNA form, the CDR3 reads TGTGCCAGCAGCGGACAGTCCTGGGTTAGCACTGAAGCTTTCTTT. This encodes CASSGQSWVSTEAFF.

The chain employs TRBV12-3 or TRBV12-4 and TRBJ1-5; 9 bases are shared with TRBD1. CDR3 length: 15 residues. Trimming cost V 3 bases and J 4 bases; bases outside gene matches: 4. The CDR3 here is CASSFMGQGNQPQHF. The DNA of the CDR3 is TGTGCCAGCAGTTTCATGGGACAGGGTAATCAGCCCCAGCATTTT.

The chain links TRBV28 to TRBJ2-7; 7 nucleotides line up with TRBD2. The CDR3 has 15 amino acids. J gave up 7 bases and V 6 bases, and 15 bases lay outside the gene matches. The germline V gene encodes CDR1 MDHEN and CDR2 SYDVKM. In nucleotides, the CDR3 is TGTGCCAGCAGCTTACTTGGCGGGGGTCCCCTTGAGCAGTACTTC. This encodes CASSLLGGGPLEQYF. The variable domain in full, with the rest retrieved from reference TRBV28 and TRBJ2-7, is DVKVTQSSRYLVKRTGEKVFLECVQDMDHENMFWYRQDPGLGLRLIYFSYDVKMKEKGDIPEGYSVSREKKERFSLILESASTNQTSMYLCASSLLGGGPLEQYFGPGTRLTVT.

Turning to this clonotype: An end of the junction does not agree with germline; a read error may underlie this. In DNA form, the CDR3 reads TGTGCTAGCAGCCGGGACGCGGGCGAGACCCAGTACTTC. Amino acids: CASSRDAGETQYF. The chain couples TRBV7-7 to TRBJ2-5; D may be TRBD1 or TRBD2 (5 bases each). Germline V gene data show CDR1 as SSHAT and CDR2 as FNYEAQ (reference sequence). This CDR3 region has 13 residues.

This chain joins TRBV12-3 or TRBV12-4 and TRBJ2-2, with D uncertain. V was shortened by 3 bases and J by 7 bases, with 6 bases between the two germline ends. The CDR3 spans 12 residues. CDR3 loop: CASSFRIGELFF. CDR3 coding DNA: TGTGCCAGCAGTTTCCGGATCGGGGAGCTGTTTTTT.

This clonotype was detected a few times. The gene calls are TRBV7-2 and TRBJ1-5; D is undetermined. CDR1 and CDR2 from the germline V gene are SGHTA and FQGNSA. The V end lost 5 bases, the J end lost 3 bases, and 8 bases lay between the germline ends. The CDR3 spans 13 residues. Here the CDR3 DNA reads TGTGCCAGCAGCGATAGGGTCAATCAGCCCCAGCATTTT. Encoded protein: CASSDRVNQPQHF.

The chain has TRBV13 and TRBJ2-7; TRBD1 matches at 8 bases. From germline, CDR1 is PRHDT and CDR2 FYEKMQ (reference sequence). V dropped 1 base and J dropped 4; count of bases not matched to a gene: 9. The CDR3 sequence is 16 residues long. This CDR3 is CASSLELTGGLYEQYF. CDR3 nucleotides: TGTGCCAGCAGCTTAGAATTAACAGGGGGACTTTACGAGCAGTACTTC.